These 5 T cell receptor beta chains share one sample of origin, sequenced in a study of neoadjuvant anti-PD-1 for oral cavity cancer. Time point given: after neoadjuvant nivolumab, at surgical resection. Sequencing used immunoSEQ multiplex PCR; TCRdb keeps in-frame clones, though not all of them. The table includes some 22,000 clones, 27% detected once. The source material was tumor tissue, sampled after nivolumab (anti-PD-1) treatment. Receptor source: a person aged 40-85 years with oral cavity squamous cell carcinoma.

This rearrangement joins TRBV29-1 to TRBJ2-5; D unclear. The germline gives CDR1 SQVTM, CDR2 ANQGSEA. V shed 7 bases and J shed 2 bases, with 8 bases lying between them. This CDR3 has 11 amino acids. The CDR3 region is CSAGMQETQYF. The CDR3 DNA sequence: TGCAGCGCTGGTATGCAAGAGACCCAGTACTTC.

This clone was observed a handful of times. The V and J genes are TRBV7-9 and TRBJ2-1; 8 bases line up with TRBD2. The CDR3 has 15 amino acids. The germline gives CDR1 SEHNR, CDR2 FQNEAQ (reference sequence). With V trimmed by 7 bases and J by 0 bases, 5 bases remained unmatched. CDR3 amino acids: CASTGGGTSYNEQFF. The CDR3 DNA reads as TGTGCCAGCACCGGCGGGGGGACCTCCTACAATGAGCAGTTCTTC.

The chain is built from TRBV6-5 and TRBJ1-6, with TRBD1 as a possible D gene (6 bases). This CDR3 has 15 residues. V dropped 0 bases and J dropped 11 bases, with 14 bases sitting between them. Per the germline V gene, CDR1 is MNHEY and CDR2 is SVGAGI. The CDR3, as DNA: TGTGCCAGCAGTTACTCGAGCCGCCCAGGGGCACCCCTCCACTTT. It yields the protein CASSYSSRPGAPLHF.

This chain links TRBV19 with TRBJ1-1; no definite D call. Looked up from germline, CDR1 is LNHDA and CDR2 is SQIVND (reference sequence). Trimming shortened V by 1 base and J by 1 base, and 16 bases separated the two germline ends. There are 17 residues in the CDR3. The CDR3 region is CASSIGQGLGENTEAFF. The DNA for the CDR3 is TGTGCCAGTAGTATAGGTCAAGGGTTGGGCGAGAACACTGAAGCTTTCTTT. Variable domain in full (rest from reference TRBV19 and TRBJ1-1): DGGITQSPKYLFRKEGQNVTLSCEQNLNHDAMYWYRQDPGQGLRLIYYSQIVNDFQKGDIAEGYSVSREKKESFPLTVTSAQKNPTAFYLCASSIGQGLGENTEAFFGQGTRLTVV.

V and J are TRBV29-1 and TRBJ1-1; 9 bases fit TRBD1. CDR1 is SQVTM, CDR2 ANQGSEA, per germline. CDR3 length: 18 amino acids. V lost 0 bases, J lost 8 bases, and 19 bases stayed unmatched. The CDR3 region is CSVEESILLGTGPREAFF. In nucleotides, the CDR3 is TGCAGCGTTGAAGAATCTATTCTTTTAGGGACAGGGCCTCGAGAAGCTTTCTTT.